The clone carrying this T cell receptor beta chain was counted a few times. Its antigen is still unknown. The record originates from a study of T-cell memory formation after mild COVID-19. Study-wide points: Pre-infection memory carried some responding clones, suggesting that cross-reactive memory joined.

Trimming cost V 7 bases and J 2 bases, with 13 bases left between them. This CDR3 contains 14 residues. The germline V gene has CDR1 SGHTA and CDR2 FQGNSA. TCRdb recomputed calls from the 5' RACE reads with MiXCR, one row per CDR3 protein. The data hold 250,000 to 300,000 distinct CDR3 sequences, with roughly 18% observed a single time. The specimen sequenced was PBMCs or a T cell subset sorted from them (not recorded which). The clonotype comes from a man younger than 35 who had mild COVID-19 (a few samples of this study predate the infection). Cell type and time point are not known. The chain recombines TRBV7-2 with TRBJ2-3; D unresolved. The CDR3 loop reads CASMRGPNTDTQYF. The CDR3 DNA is TGTGCCAGCATGCGCGGCCCCAACACAGATACGCAGTATTTT.